A single sample gave rise to the 4 T cell receptor beta chains below, sequenced in a study of OX40 agonist ivuxolimab in advanced cancers. Libraries were prepared by immunoSEQ multiplex PCR; TCRdb keeps only in-frame clonotypes and omits some of them. The profile shows approximately 78,000 clones, approximately 90% of them singletons. Sequencing was performed on CD4+ or CD8+ T cells sorted from blood, taken in a trial of the OX40 agonist ivuxolimab. Receptor source: an adult with an advanced solid tumor such as melanoma, head and neck, liver or kidney cancer.

The chain joins TRBV7-8 to TRBJ1-5, with a possible D match to TRBD1 (6 bases). CDR1 is SGHVS and CDR2 is FQNEAQ in the germline V gene. The CDR3 is 15 residues long. Trimming took off 0 bases at V and 6 bases at J, with 12 bases between the two ends. CDR3 nucleotide sequence: TGTGCCAGCAGCTTAGCTGACAGGTTTAGTCAGCCCCAGCATTTT. This translates into CASSLADRFSQPQHF.

The chain employs TRBV5-4 and TRBJ1-2; D is ambiguous. The V gene lost 2 bases and the J gene lost 7 bases, with 9 bases spanning the gap. CDR1 is SGHNT, CDR2 YYREEE, per germline (reference sequence). The length of the CDR3 is 12 residues. CDR3 loop: CASSFNLGGYTF. CDR3 DNA sequence: TGTGCCAGCAGCTTTAATCTAGGTGGCTACACCTTC.

J is TRBJ2-2 and V is TRBV5-1, with D unclear. Germline V gives CDR1 SGHRS, CDR2 YFSETQ. The CDR3 loop spans 14 amino acids. Trimming took off 4 bases at V and 0 bases at J, with 7 bases between the two ends. CDR3 protein: CASSHPTNTGELFF. In DNA, the CDR3 is TGCGCCAGCAGCCACCCAACGAACACCGGGGAGCTGTTTTTT.

V usage is TRBV18 and J usage is TRBJ2-7; the D gene is possibly TRBD1 (6 bases). Germline CDR1 and CDR2: KGHSH and LQKENI. Between the trimmed V and J ends, which lost 4 bases and 3 bases, there was a span of 13 bases. This CDR3 contains 14 residues. The CDR3 loop reads CASSLEDRDYEQYF. The CDR3 DNA follows: TGTGCCAGCTCACTAGAGGACAGAGACTACGAGCAGTACTTC. The whole variable domain, remainder taken from reference TRBV18 and TRBJ2-7, is NAGVMQNPRHLVRRRGQEARLRCSPMKGHSHVYWYRQLPEEGLKFMVYLQKENIIDESGMPKERFSAEFPKEGPSILRIQQVVRGDSAAYFCASSLEDRDYEQYFGPGTRLTVT.